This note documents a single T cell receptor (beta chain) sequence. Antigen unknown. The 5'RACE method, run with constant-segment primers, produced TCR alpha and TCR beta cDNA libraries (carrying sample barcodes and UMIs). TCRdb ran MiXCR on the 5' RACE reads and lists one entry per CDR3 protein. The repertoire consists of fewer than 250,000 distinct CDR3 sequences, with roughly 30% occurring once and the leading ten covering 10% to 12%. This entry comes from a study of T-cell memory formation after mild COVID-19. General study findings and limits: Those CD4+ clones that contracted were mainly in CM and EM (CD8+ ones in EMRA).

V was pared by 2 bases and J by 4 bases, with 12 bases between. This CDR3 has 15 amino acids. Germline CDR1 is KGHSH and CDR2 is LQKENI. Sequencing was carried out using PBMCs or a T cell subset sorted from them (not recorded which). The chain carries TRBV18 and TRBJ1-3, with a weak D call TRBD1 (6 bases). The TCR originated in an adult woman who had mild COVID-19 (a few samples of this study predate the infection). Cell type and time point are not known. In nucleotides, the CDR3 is TGTGCCAGCTCACCAAATGCAGGGGACGGAAACACCATATATTTT. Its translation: CASSPNAGDGNTIYF.